The rows below give T cell receptor beta chains drawn from one sample of a study of blood T cell repertoires in COVID-19. Assay used: immunoSEQ multiplex PCR; TCRdb lists only in-frame clones, some missing. This table has under 350,000 clones, almost 85% appearing once. Input material: peripheral blood. The receptors here all came from a human donor in a cohort sampled during active COVID-19. The CDR3 runs from the conserved cysteine through the conserved F or W. D genes are given only for firm matches. Clone sizes are given selectively: once, few, many, or a class where the clone is expanded.

>many|TRBJ2-7|.|TRBV29-1
TGCAGCGCCGGACTTAGGGACAAGTCGCCTACGGAGCAGTACTTC
CSAGLRDKSPTEQYF
>.|TRBJ2-1|.|TRBV19
TGTGCCAGTACCCAGGGCAGGGATGAGCAGTTCTTC
CASTQGRDEQFF
>few|TRBJ1-4|.|TRBV24-1
TGTGCCACCAGTGATCGAGATGAAAAACTGTTTTTT
CATSDRDEKLFF
>.|TRBJ1-1|.|TRBV12-5
TGTGCTAGTGGGGACGGACAGAGAGCCCTGGGAGCCAACACTGAAGCTTTCTTT
CASGDGQRALGANTEAFF
>.|TRBJ2-3|.|TRBV9
TGTGCCAGCAGCAGAGAGGGGGGGCTAAGTACAGATACGCAGTATTTT
CASSREGGLSTDTQYF
>.|TRBJ2-1|TRBD2|TRBV18
TGTGCCAGCTCACCACGTCCAGCGGGGGGCCCTACCTACAATGAGCAGTTCTTC
CASSPRPAGGPTYNEQFF
>.|TRBJ1-2|TRBD1|TRBV6-5
TGTGCCAGCAGTCGGACAGGGCCTTCCGGCTACACCTTC
CASSRTGPSGYTF
>once|TRBJ1-1|TRBD1|TRBV3-1/TRBV3-2
TGTGCCAGCAGCCAAGGTCCGACAGGGACGAACACTGAAGCTTTCTTT
CASSQGPTGTNTEAFF
>.|TRBJ1-2|.|TRBV18
TGTGCCAGCTCACCAGGGAGTAGAGGCTACACCTTC
CASSPGSRGYTF
>once|TRBJ2-5|TRBD2|TRBV19
TGTGCCAGTAGTACGAGGACAGCGGGGGTAGAGACCCAGTACTTC
CASSTRTAGVETQYF
>.|TRBJ2-4|TRBD1|TRBV18
TGTGCCAGCTCAAGTTTCATGGCAGGGGGAAGGGAAAACATTCAGTACTTC
CASSSFMAGGRENIQYF
>.|TRBJ2-4|TRBD1|TRBV25-1
TGTGCCACTATGGACAGGGCGAAAAACATTCAGTACTTC
CATMDRAKNIQYF
>.|TRBJ1-4|.|TRBV29-1
TGCAGCGTTGGGAAGAACGAGGGTGAAAAACTGTTTTTT
CSVGKNEGEKLFF
>.|TRBJ1-2|.|TRBV19
TGTGCCAGTCGGGACTCAGATAACTATGGCTACACCTTC
CASRDSDNYGYTF
>.|TRBJ1-2|TRBD1|TRBV5-1
TGCGCCAGCAGCCGGGACAGCGGACCTAACTATGGCTACACCTTC
CASSRDSGPNYGYTF
>.|TRBJ2-1|.|TRBV4-1
TGCGCCAGCAGCCTAGGACTGCCCTCCTACAATGAGCAGTTCTTC
CASSLGLPSYNEQFF
>.|TRBJ2-5|TRBD1|TRBV5-4
TGTGCCAGCACTCAGGGGGCTCAGGAAGAGACCCAGTACTTC
CASTQGAQEETQYF
>few|TRBJ1-6|.|TRBV7-2
TGTGCCAGCAGCTTAGGGGGCGCTAGGATTTCACCCCTCCACTTT
CASSLGGARISPLHF
>.|TRBJ1-1|TRBD1|TRBV5-1
TGCGCCAGCAGCTTGGGGGACAGGGGTGTAGCCACTGAAGCTTTCTTT
CASSLGDRGVATEAFF
>.|TRBJ2-3|.|TRBV24-1
TGTGCCACCAGTGCGGGGGGCCCTAGCACAGATACGCAGTATTTT
CATSAGGPSTDTQYF
>.|TRBJ1-5|.|TRBV5-6
TGTGCCAGCACCCAGTGGGGGGTTAGCAATCAGCCCCAGCATTTT
CASTQWGVSNQPQHF
>.|TRBJ1-1|.|TRBV27
TGTGCCAGCAGTTTTTTCGGGGCGGGGACTGAAGCTTTCTTT
CASSFFGAGTEAFF
>.|TRBJ1-4|.|TRBV18
TGTGCCAGCTCACCACGCTCGAGAGGTCTCGATGAAAAACTGTTTTTT
CASSPRSRGLDEKLFF
>once|TRBJ1-3|.|TRBV19
TGTGCCAGTAGTACGGGGACTGGAAACACCATATATTTT
CASSTGTGNTIYF
>.|TRBJ1-2|TRBD1|TRBV18
TGTGCCAGCTCACATTCCGGGACAGGGGGGATGCTCTATGGCTACACCTTC
CASSHSGTGGMLYGYTF
>once|TRBJ1-4|.|TRBV7-6
TGTGCCAGCAGCTTAGTGAGAGCAACTAATGAAAAACTGTTTTTT
CASSLVRATNEKLFF
>.|TRBJ2-3|TRBD2|TRBV24-1
TGTGCCACCGGGACTAGCCTCCGGGATACGCAGTATTTT
CATGTSLRDTQYF
>.|TRBJ2-7|.|TRBV18
TGTGCCAGCTCACCACCCTACTCTTCCGAGCAGTACTTC
CASSPPYSSEQYF
>.|TRBJ2-7|TRBD1|TRBV7-9
TGTGCCAGCAGCCGGCCGGGACAGCTCTACGAGCAGTACTTC
CASSRPGQLYEQYF
>.|TRBJ1-4|TRBD1|TRBV5-1
TGCGCCAGCAGCTCACAGGGGGCGAATGAAAAACTGTTTTTT
CASSSQGANEKLFF
>.|TRBJ2-7|.|TRBV11-2
TGTGCCAGCAGCTTAGTTACTTTGGACGAGCAGTACTTC
CASSLVTLDEQYF
>.|TRBJ2-3|TRBD2|TRBV7-3
TGTGCCAGCAGCCGACTAGCGGGGGTAGATACGCAGTATTTT
CASSRLAGVDTQYF
>.|TRBJ2-7|TRBD1|TRBV6-1
TGTGCCAGCAGTGGCCCGGGACAGAGCTCCTACGAGCAGTACTTC
CASSGPGQSSYEQYF
>.|TRBJ1-1|.|TRBV18
TGTGCCAGCTCACCCAGGACAGAGAACACTGAAGCTTTCTTT
CASSPRTENTEAFF
>.|TRBJ1-5|.|TRBV6-5
TGTGCCAGCCGACAGTACAATCAGCCCCAGCATTTT
CASRQYNQPQHF
>few|TRBJ2-3|.|TRBV24-1
TGTGCCACCGGTGCAGGGAACACAGATACGCAGTATTTT
CATGAGNTDTQYF
>.|TRBJ1-1|.|TRBV12-5
TGTGCTAGTGGAATCGAGGCGAACACTGAAGCTTTCTTT
CASGIEANTEAFF
>once|TRBJ2-1|.|TRBV5-1
TGCGCCAGCAGCTTGACAGGCCCCTCCAATGAGCAGTTCTTC
CASSLTGPSNEQFF
>.|TRBJ2-3|TRBD2|TRBV7-9
TGTGCCAGCAGCTCTAGCGGGGGGCCGACAGATACGCAGTATTTT
CASSSSGGPTDTQYF
>once|TRBJ1-1|TRBD1|TRBV5-6
TGTGCCAGCAGCTTGGTGGACAGGGAAGTCGAACAAGCTTTCTTT
CASSLVDREVEQAFF
>once|TRBJ2-2|.|TRBV3-1/TRBV3-2
TGTGCCAGCAGCCAAAGAGGACAGATCACCGGGGAGCTGTTTTTT
CASSQRGQITGELFF